This is a list of T cell receptor beta chains from one sample in a study of blood T cells in healthy people across ages. TCRdb redid the calling of the 5' RACE reads with MiXCR, one entry per CDR3 protein. The table includes hundreds of thousands of distinct CDR3 sequences, around 45% detected once. Material: blood. The receptors originated from a woman aged 60-75 years in good health. Both conserved end residues are part of each CDR3. The D gene is left open where the match is weak. Rows may omit the clone size; those that give it use once, few, many or a size class.

TRBJ2-2 TRBV5-1 - - CASSLGAATNTGELFF TGCGCCAGCAGCTTGGGGGCAGCTACGAACACCGGGGAGCTGTTTTTT
TRBJ2-3 TRBV20-1 few TRBD2 CSARPGLAGADTQYF TGCAGTGCTAGACCAGGACTAGCGGGGGCAGATACGCAGTATTTT
TRBJ2-3 TRBV29-1 few TRBD2 CSVVGGRRADTQYF TGCAGCGTTGTTGGCGGGAGACGGGCAGATACGCAGTATTTT
TRBJ2-5 TRBV7-2 few - CASSLVLAQETQYF TGTGCCAGCAGCTTAGTCCTAGCCCAAGAGACCCAGTACTTC
TRBJ2-3 TRBV7-9 - - CASSLGQTPTDAQYF TGTGCCAGCAGCTTAGGGCAGACTCCAACAGATGCGCAGTATTTT
TRBJ2-1 TRBV24-1 once - CATSADSSDYNEQFF TGTGCCACCAGTGCGGACAGTTCGGATTACAATGAGCAGTTCTTC
TRBJ1-5 TRBV6-2/TRBV6-3 - - CASSRDAYQPQHF TGTGCCAGCAGTCGGGACGCCTATCAGCCCCAGCATTTT
TRBJ2-7 TRBV7-6 - - CASSSPGHTYEQYF TGTGCCAGCAGCTCGCCGGGACACACCTACGAGCAGTACTTC
TRBJ2-1 TRBV5-5 - - CASTHTAADEQFF TGTGCCAGCACCCATACCGCGGCCGATGAGCAGTTCTTC
TRBJ2-1 TRBV27 - - CASRVGTTSGNEQFF TGTGCCAGCAGAGTAGGGACAACTTCCGGAAATGAGCAGTTCTTC
TRBJ1-2 TRBV9 - - CASSVGRGVTVRWDYTF TGTGCCAGCAGCGTGGGGCGGGGGGTGACCGTACGATGGGACTACACCTTC
TRBJ2-1 TRBV20-1 once - CSARAHRATKDHDYNEQFF TGCAGTGCTAGAGCCCACCGGGCCACTAAAGACCACGACTACAATGAGCAGTTCTTC
TRBJ1-5 TRBV6-1 - - CASGSPGEQPQHF TGTGCCAGCGGTAGCCCAGGGGAACAGCCCCAGCATTTT
TRBJ1-4 TRBV7-2 few - CASSFHTNEKLFF TGTGCCAGCAGCTTCCACACTAATGAAAAACTGTTTTTT
TRBJ2-7 TRBV20-1 - TRBD2 CSASTLGGRGRSYEQYF TGCAGTGCTAGCACCCTTGGCGGGAGGGGAAGGTCCTACGAGCAGTACTTC
TRBJ2-7 TRBV5-1 once TRBD1 CASSPPGQSHREQYF TGCGCCAGCAGCCCACCGGGACAGTCCCATCGCGAGCAGTACTTC
TRBJ2-5 TRBV7-2 - - CASSFDPPAQYF TGTGCCAGCAGCTTCGACCCCCCCGCTCAGTACTTC
TRBJ1-1 TRBV30 once - CAWSGDKEQGPGAFF TGTGCCTGGAGTGGAGATAAAGAACAGGGACCTGGAGCTTTCTTT
TRBJ2-1 TRBV5-5 few TRBD2 CATARDYWGNEQFF TGTGCCACCGCCCGGGACTACTGGGGAAATGAGCAGTTCTTC
TRBJ2-3 TRBV7-2 - - CASSLGLEITQYF TGTGCCAGCAGCCTCGGGCTCGAGATTACGCAGTATTTT